The sequence of this T cell receptor beta chain was determined in a study of blood T cell repertoires in COVID-19. Original methodology: Reference gene primer amplification gave estimated nucleated cell counts. Generated by immunoSEQ multiplex PCR, the TCRdb table keeps only in-frame clones and is missing some. The DNA gave D and trimming, while V, J and clone size come from that table. The sample has about 200,000 clones, 84% seen once. This receptor was obtained from a woman at least 80 years old with COVID-19, enrolled during active disease. The sample comprised peripheral blood.

The CDR3 loop reads CSASTWGDGPLHF. The CDR3 region has the DNA TGCAGTGCTAGTACGTGGGGGGATGGACCCCTCCACTTT. The chain joins TRBV20-1 to TRBJ1-6; weak D call: TRBD1 (5 bases). Trimming removed 3 bases from V and 12 bases from J, with 15 bases in between. The CDR3 has 13 amino acids. Germline V lookup: CDR1 DFQATT, CDR2 SNEGSKA (reference sequence).